These 28 T cell receptor beta chains were all obtained from the same sample, sequenced in a study of PD-L1 blockade in urothelial cancer. TCRdb keeps only in-frame clones here, not all; method: immunoSEQ multiplex PCR. The sample records tens of thousands of clones, 70% to 90% being singletons. The sequencing here drew on PBMCs, taken around atezolizumab (anti-PD-L1) treatment. The receptors originated from a man aged 50 to 59 with urothelial cancer.

The chain combines TRBV6-1 with TRBJ2-7; D not resolved. The CDR3 loop spans 13 amino acids. Between the trimmed V and J ends, which lost 7 bases and 4 bases, there was a span of 14 bases. From germline, CDR1 is MNHNS and CDR2 SASEGT. The chain's CDR3 is CASTPGIRYEQYF. The CDR3 DNA sequence: TGTGCCAGCACTCCAGGCATCAGGTACGAGCAGTACTTC.

This clone was detected a few times. The genes are TRBV7-8 and TRBJ1-6; D remains ambiguous. With 3 bases removed from V and 3 bases from J, the gap between germline ends came to 9 bases. This CDR3 is built from 15 residues. Germline V gene lookup returns CDR1 SGHVS and CDR2 FQNEAQ. The CDR3 DNA reads as TGTGCCAGCAGCTTGGCACGGGACTATAATTCACCCCTCCACTTT. Protein sequence: CASSLARDYNSPLHF.

The chain recombines TRBV27 with TRBJ2-2; 8 nucleotides align to TRBD2. The CDR3 covers 15 residues. The V gene end was trimmed by 6 bases and the J gene end by 6 bases; junction bases not matched to a gene: 9. Germline CDR1 reads MNHEY; CDR2 reads SMNVEV (reference sequence). The CDR3 DNA follows: TGTGCCAGCAGCCAGGGACTAGAGGGAGCCGGGGAGCTGTTTTTT. It encodes CASSQGLEGAGELFF.

The chain employs TRBV15 and TRBJ2-1; 9 nucleotides match TRBD2. This CDR3 is built from 17 residues. CDR1 and CDR2 from the germline V gene are LNHNV and YYDKDF (reference sequence). V trimming: 3 bases; J trimming: 3 bases; junction bases outside the gene matches: 9. The CDR3 sequence: CATSRRPGTSFYNEQFF. The CDR3 bases are TGTGCCACCAGCAGGCGCCCCGGGACTAGCTTCTACAATGAGCAGTTCTTC.

The rearrangement joins TRBV18 to TRBJ1-1; weak D call: TRBD1 (5 bases). The CDR3 spans 16 residues. Per the germline V gene, CDR1 is KGHSH and CDR2 is LQKENI. Trimming took off 3 bases at V and 2 bases at J, with 16 bases between the two ends. The CDR3 loop reads CASSPGQGGFNTEAFF. The CDR3 DNA is TGTGCCAGCTCACCGGGGCAGGGTGGCTTTAACACTGAAGCTTTCTTT.

The rearrangement joins TRBV11-3 to TRBJ2-1, with D possibly TRBD1 on 5 matching bases. V lost 4 bases to trimming and J lost 1 base, with 8 bases between them. CDR1 and CDR2 from the germline V gene are SGHNT and YENEEA. This CDR3 has 14 residues. The CDR3 sequence: CASSSQGSYNEQFF. DNA for the CDR3: TGTGCCAGCAGCTCGCAGGGTTCCTACAATGAGCAGTTCTTC.

The rearrangement joins TRBV5-1 to TRBJ2-5; the D is unclear. The CDR3 consists of 14 residues. Germline assignment: CDR1 SGHRS and CDR2 YFSETQ. Trimming removed 0 bases at V and 4 bases at J, with 10 bases between. The DNA for the CDR3 is TGCGCCAGCAGCTTGGACAGTGTACGAGAGACCCAGTACTTC. This encodes CASSLDSVRETQYF.

The genes are TRBV6-1 and TRBJ2-6; D might be TRBD1 (5 bases). CDR1 and CDR2 (germline): MNHNS, SASEGT. V lost 4 bases and J 4 bases, leaving 11 bases between the germline ends. This CDR3 spans 15 amino acids. This chain's CDR3 is CASSGGRVGANVLTF. Written as DNA, the CDR3 is TGTGCCAGCAGTGGGGGCAGGGTCGGGGCCAACGTCCTGACTTTC.

The V call is TRBV7-9, the J call TRBJ2-7, with 7 bases matching TRBD2. The germline CDR1 and CDR2 sequences are SEHNR and FQNEAQ (reference sequence). The CDR3 extends over 12 amino acids. After removal of 3 bases from V and 11 bases from J, the junction contained 7 bases not matched to a gene. The CDR3 coding sequence is TGTGCCAGCAGCTTGGGGGGGATCGGAGAGTACTTC. Protein sequence: CASSLGGIGEYF.

This clone was picked up a small number of times. The chain carries TRBV2 and TRBJ2-7; 9 bases fit TRBD2. The CDR3 is 13 amino acids. V trimming: 8 bases; J trimming: 2 bases; junction bases outside the gene matches: 4. The germline CDR1 and CDR2 sequences are SNHLY and FYNNEI. CDR3 bases: TGTGCCAGCTTGCGGGAGGGTCCCTACGAGCAGTACTTC. Residues: CASLREGPYEQYF.

A single count supports this clone. V usage is TRBV6-5 and J usage is TRBJ1-3; D ambiguous. Trimming stripped 4 bases from V and 1 base from J, with 14 bases between. There are 16 residues in the CDR3. Germline V gene data show CDR1 as MNHEY and CDR2 as SVGAGI. DNA of the CDR3: TGTGCCAGCAGTTTAGGAGGGAGCGGTTCTGGAAACACCATATATTTT. It yields the protein CASSLGGSGSGNTIYF.

V gene TRBV7-8 combines with J gene TRBJ1-5, with D perhaps matching TRBD1 (5 bases). CDR3 length: 16 amino acids. V lost 0 bases, J lost 2 bases, and 11 bases lay in between. Germline V gene data show CDR1 as SGHVS and CDR2 as FQNEAQ. DNA for the CDR3: TGTGCCAGCAGCTTAGCGCTGGAACAGGGCAATCAGCCCCAGCATTTT. Translation: CASSLALEQGNQPQHF.

This clone was counted once. The rearrangement uses TRBV5-4 and TRBJ2-7, with D tentatively TRBD2 (6 bases). CDR3 length equals 13 residues. Deletions cut 4 bases from V and 2 bases from J, with 10 bases between. Germline V gives CDR1 SGHNT, CDR2 YYREEE (reference sequence). The CDR3 nucleotides are TGTGCCAGCAGCCGGGGACTGACCTACGAGCAGTACTTC. This encodes CASSRGLTYEQYF.

In its sample, this clone was seen a few times. The gene calls are TRBV5-4 and TRBJ2-1; D possibly corresponds to TRBD2 (6 bases). Trimming stripped 5 bases from V and 1 base from J, with 16 bases between. The CDR3 totals 16 residues. The germline gives CDR1 SGHNT, CDR2 YYREEE (reference sequence). CDR3 loop: CASSSASGASYNEQFF. As DNA, the CDR3 is TGTGCCAGCAGTTCAGCTTCGGGAGCGTCCTACAATGAGCAGTTCTTC.

The chain recombines TRBV7-3 with TRBJ2-5; 8 nucleotides align to TRBD1. Germline V lookup: CDR1 SGHTA, CDR2 FQGTGA. The CDR3 covers 16 residues. V was clipped by 5 bases and J by 2 bases; unmatched bases: 10. The CDR3 protein is CASSPGQGRTQETQYF. The CDR3 region has the DNA TGTGCCAGCAGCCCCGGACAGGGAAGAACTCAAGAGACCCAGTACTTC.

The genes are TRBV7-2 and TRBJ2-7; 10 bases fit TRBD2. CDR3 length: 17 residues. CDR1 is SGHTA and CDR2 is FQGNSA in the germline V gene. V trimming: 1 base; J trimming: 1 base; junction bases outside the gene matches: 7. The CDR3: CASSLGRASGSSYEQYF. In nucleotides, the CDR3 is TGTGCCAGCAGCTTAGGACGGGCTAGCGGGAGTTCCTACGAGCAGTACTTC.

The gene calls are TRBV5-1 and TRBJ2-1; 14 bases align to TRBD2. V lost 5 bases and J lost 4; bases outside the gene matches: 14. The CDR3 loop spans 19 amino acids. In germline, CDR1 is SGHRS, CDR2 YFSETQ. For the CDR3, the DNA is TGCGCCAGCAGTCCCTCCGGGACTAGCGGGAGCCGTGGGTACAATGAGCAGTTCTTC. This translates into CASSPSGTSGSRGYNEQFF.

The V and J genes are TRBV5-4 and TRBJ2-7, with 10 bases that match TRBD2. Germline assignment: CDR1 SGHNT and CDR2 YYREEE (reference sequence). This CDR3 is built from 16 residues. Trimming took 4 bases from V and 0 from J; bases not matched to a gene: 7. CDR3 nucleotides: TGTGCCAGCAGCCCAAGAACTAGCGGGGTCTCCTACGAGCAGTACTTC. Translating it yields CASSPRTSGVSYEQYF. Full variable domain (remainder filled in from reference TRBV5-4 and TRBJ2-7): ETGVTQSPTHLIKTRGQQVTLRCSSQSGHNTVSWYQQALGQGPQFIFQYYREEENGRGNFPPRFSGLQFPNYSSELNVNALELDDSALYLCASSPRTSGVSYEQYFGPGTRLTVT.

The genes are TRBV28 and TRBJ1-1; D is possibly TRBD1 (5 bases). Trimming took 3 bases from V and 5 from J, leaving 13 bases between them. CDR3 size: 14 residues. Germline loops: CDR1 MDHEN, CDR2 SYDVKM. CDR3 in DNA: TGTGCCAGCAGTTTGAGGACGGGGGGGACTGAAGCTTTCTTT. It specifies CASSLRTGGTEAFF.

The V call is TRBV2, the J call TRBJ2-2; 7 nucleotides match TRBD1. The germline gives CDR1 SNHLY, CDR2 FYNNEI. The CDR3 length is 15 residues. V lost 6 bases to trimming and J lost 1 base; unmatched junction nucleotides: 5. The CDR3: CASSQRTGNTGELFF. The CDR3 region has the DNA TGTGCCAGCAGCCAGCGGACAGGGAACACCGGGGAGCTGTTTTTT.

The chain is built from TRBV18 and TRBJ2-3, with 8 bases fitting TRBD2. This CDR3 is 15 amino acids long. Germline loops: CDR1 KGHSH, CDR2 LQKENI. The V and J ends lost 3 bases and 2 bases, in that order; junction bases with no gene match: 4. The CDR3 here is CASSPLAGPTDTQYF. In nucleotides, the CDR3 is TGTGCCAGCTCACCTTTAGCGGGACCCACAGATACGCAGTATTTT.

J is TRBJ1-4 and V is TRBV4-2; 8 bases fit TRBD1. J was trimmed by 0 bases and V by 4 bases; bases with no gene match: 4. This CDR3 is 16 amino acids long. The germline V gene has CDR1 LGHNA and CDR2 YNFKEQ. The CDR3 region is CASSRDRLTTNEKLFF. In nucleotides, the CDR3 is TGTGCCAGCAGCCGGGACAGGCTGACAACTAATGAAAAACTGTTTTTT.

Worth noting for this clone: The identical CDR3 is also encoded by other nucleotide sequences in the sample. The chain is built from TRBV18 and TRBJ2-7; the D gene is possibly TRBD2 (6 bases). The V and J ends lost 3 bases and 3 bases respectively, with 9 bases between them. The germline V gene has CDR1 KGHSH and CDR2 LQKENI. CDR3 length: 13 amino acids. CDR3 sequence: CASSPGTGYEQYF. As DNA, the CDR3 is TGTGCCAGCTCACCTGGGACTGGCTACGAGCAGTACTTC.

The chain employs TRBV5-1 and TRBJ1-3; 9 bases map to TRBD1. Germline loops: CDR1 SGHRS, CDR2 YFSETQ. The CDR3 extends over 15 amino acids. V lost 4 bases to trimming and J lost 4 bases; unmatched junction nucleotides: 6. This CDR3 reads CASSRGQGSGNTIYF. Here the CDR3 DNA reads TGCGCCAGCAGCAGGGGACAGGGTTCGGGAAACACCATATATTTT.

This chain links TRBV19 with TRBJ2-7, with D perhaps TRBD1 (5 bases). The CDR3 is 15 amino acids. The germline gives CDR1 LNHDA, CDR2 SQIVND (reference sequence). Trimming stripped 2 bases from V and 2 bases from J, with 13 bases between. CDR3 DNA sequence: TGTGCCAGTAGTATAAGGGTGTCAGGGACCTACGAGCAGTACTTC. Translated: CASSIRVSGTYEQYF.

The chain joins TRBV7-2 to TRBJ2-7, with TRBD2 matching over 11 bases. The CDR3 is made up of 14 amino acids. V was pared by 5 bases and J by 3 bases, with 3 bases of the junction left unmatched. Germline V gene data show CDR1 as SGHTA and CDR2 as FQGNSA. The CDR3 DNA reads as TGTGCCAGCAGCCCCACTAGCGGGAGCTACGAGCAGTACTTC. This translates into CASSPTSGSYEQYF.

The chain links TRBV7-9 to TRBJ2-7, with a tentative D call TRBD1 (5 bases). The CDR3 is 13 amino acids. The germline V and J ends were trimmed by 5 bases and 4 bases, with 12 bases remaining between them. Germline CDR1 and CDR2: SEHNR and FQNEAQ (reference sequence). CDR3: CASSPRTRYEQYF. The DNA of the CDR3 is TGTGCCAGCAGCCCGAGGACACGGTACGAGCAGTACTTC.

The chain has TRBV11-2 and TRBJ1-6; tentative D call: TRBD1 (5 bases). The V and J ends lost 5 bases and 5 bases respectively, with 13 bases between them. CDR3 length: 15 residues. Germline V gives CDR1 SGHAT, CDR2 FQNNGV. The CDR3 is CASSARQGHNSPLHF. CDR3 DNA: TGTGCCAGCAGCGCCCGGCAGGGCCATAATTCACCCCTCCACTTT.